This T cell receptor (beta chain) came from a study of vaccination effects on CD4 cells after COVID-19. Study overall: After the second dose, samples were taken at median day 72.

The ViraFEST assay expanded antigen-specific CD4+ T cells with viral peptide pools before sequencing. A 10-day culture period preceded the isolation of CD4+ T cells. Participants received two doses of either the BNT162b2 or mRNA-1273 vaccine. For each well, 2 million to 2.5 million PBMC were cultured with about 10 IU/ml IL-2 and approximately 10 ug/ml peptides. IL-2 medium was substituted for half the medium on days 3 and 7. V lost 4 bases and J lost 6; bases outside the gene matches: 20. The germline V gene encodes CDR1 SGHDN and CDR2 FVKESK. This CDR3 region has 19 residues. With respect to this clone: The target antigen is unknown.

TCRdb's table, derived via immunoSEQ multiplex PCR, lists solely in-frame clones and lacks some. The profile shows 30,000 or so clones, roughly 80% of them singletons. The sequenced sample was CD4+ T cells from PBMCs cultured with HCoV-NL63 spike peptides, obtained after COVID-19 vaccination. The rearrangement joins TRBV14 to TRBJ2-2; 7 bases align to TRBD2. This TCR came from a human donor who received a COVID-19 vaccine. CDR3 nucleotide sequence: TGTGCCAGCAGCCGCAAGTCCCCCGGGGTGCTAGCGGTGGCCGGGGAGCTGTTTTTT. Amino acids: CASSRKSPGVLAVAGELFF.